This TCR beta chain was profiled in a study of cytotoxic CD8 clonotypes in ibrutinib-treated CLL (dated by TCRdb to the early 2020s). With regard to the full study: The cohort included about 15 treatment-naive and about a dozen relapsed/refractory patients; around 18 were IGHV unmutated. Responses were partial in around 24 patients and complete in 2; after median about 70 months follow-up, roughly 14 stayed in remission and 12 progressed. Response samples were taken after a median of 12 months on treatment, ranging from 6 to 36 months. On average, each sample had a few hundred thousand productive templates and approximately 89,000 productive rearrangements. Of the approximately 86 people in the trial, approximately 28 had longitudinal samples available. Cryopreserved peripheral blood mononuclear cells were collected at three points: before therapy, at response, and at either sustained remission or disease progression.

Roughly 2 micrograms of genomic DNA were extracted from cryopreserved PBMCs for TCR beta library preparation. Longitudinal blood samples from CLL patients on ibrutinib monotherapy underwent high-throughput TCR beta sequencing. The patients took part in an open-label, single-center phase 2 trial of ibrutinib monotherapy. What the authors observed across the whole study: An increase in clonality was observed at ibrutinib response, with clonality remaining stable during sustained remission and falling back toward baseline at progression. Public clonotypes were rare and either shrank or stayed stable during treatment, and the rise in clonality at ibrutinib response reflected expansion of private clonotypes. At baseline, clonality was higher than in age-matched healthy donors and showed a strong correlation with circulating CD8+ T-cell counts. Sustained-remission and progressing patients did not have matched sampling times, and lymph node repertoires were not examined.

As concerns this clone: The antigen this receptor binds is unknown. It has no much larger one-base neighbor in the sample; base qualities were not kept.

A MiSeq instrument was used for deep resolution sequencing, which targeted depths ranging from 1 in 1 million up to 1 in 200,000 T cells, with coverage averaging 10x for each clonotype. The immunoSEQ hsTCRB Kit was used to generate the TCR beta libraries. The authors' pipeline ran thus. Data were analyzed with ImmunoSEQ Data Assistant and ImmunoSEQ Analyzer, with V, D and J genes assigned per IMGT definitions. Clonality, which ranges from 0 to 1, was calculated by subtracting the normalized Shannon entropy of productive rearrangement frequencies from one. Only overrepresented clonotypes making up at least 0.05% of each patient's repertoire were included in the public clonotype analysis. Approximately 14 age-matched healthy donor repertoires from immuneACCESS were used as controls for clonality. Imported from immuneACCESS, the table was reduced by TCRdb to in-frame sequences with V and J called. These copies leave out some clones; in studies compared against another copy, an unresolved V gene accounts for under half, and the cause of the remainder is not known. For V, J and clone size, that table is used; D and trimming come from the DNA. The sample contains roughly 9,000 clones, more than 70% of them found a single time. About 40% of the sample is in the top ten clones.

The TCR was taken from a human donor with chronic lymphocytic leukemia. This specimen consisted of PBMCs, obtained before ibrutinib treatment.

The nucleotides read TGTGCCAGCCTTAAGGGGGGGACTAATGAAAAACTGTTTTTT. Translated, it reads CASLKGGTNEKLFF. The chain is encoded by TRBV28 joined to TRBJ1-4; the D gene is perhaps TRBD1, on 6 matching bases. Relative to germline, V is 8 bases shorter and J is 2 bases shorter, with 12 bases between their ends. The CDR3, cysteine through phenylalanine, is 14 amino acids long. Only CDR3 DNA is held: 42 bases, read in frame from base 1. The germline V gene encodes CDR1 MDHEN and CDR2 SYDVKM.